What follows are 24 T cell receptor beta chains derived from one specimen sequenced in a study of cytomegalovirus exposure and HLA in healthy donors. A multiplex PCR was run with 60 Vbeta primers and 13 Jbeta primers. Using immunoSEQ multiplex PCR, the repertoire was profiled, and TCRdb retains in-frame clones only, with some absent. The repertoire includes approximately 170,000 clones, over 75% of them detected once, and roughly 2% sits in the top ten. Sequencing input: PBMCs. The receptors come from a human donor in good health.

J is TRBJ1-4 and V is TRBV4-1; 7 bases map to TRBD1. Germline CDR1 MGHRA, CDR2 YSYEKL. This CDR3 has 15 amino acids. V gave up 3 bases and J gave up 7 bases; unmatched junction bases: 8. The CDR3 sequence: CASSQTGMEGEKLFF. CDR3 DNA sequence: TGCGCCAGCAGCCAGACAGGGATGGAAGGTGAAAAACTGTTTTTT.

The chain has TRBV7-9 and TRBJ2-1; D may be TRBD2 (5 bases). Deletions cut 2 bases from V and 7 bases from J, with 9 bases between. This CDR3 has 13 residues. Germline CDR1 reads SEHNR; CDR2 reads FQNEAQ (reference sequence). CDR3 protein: CASSLNGKNEQFF. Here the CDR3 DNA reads TGTGCCAGCAGCTTAAACGGGAAGAATGAGCAGTTCTTC.

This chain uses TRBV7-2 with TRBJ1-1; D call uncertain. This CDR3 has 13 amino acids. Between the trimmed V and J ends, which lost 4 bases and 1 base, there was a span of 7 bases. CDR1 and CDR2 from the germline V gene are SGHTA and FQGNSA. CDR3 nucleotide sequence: TGTGCCAGCAGCTCAGATAAGAACACTGAAGCTTTCTTT. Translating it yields CASSSDKNTEAFF.

The CDR3 spells CASSELLDRGNTEAFF. As DNA, the CDR3 is TGTGCCAGCAGCGAACTCTTGGACAGGGGAAACACTGAAGCTTTCTTT. The rearrangement joins TRBV13 to TRBJ1-1; 9 nucleotides align to TRBD1. The length of the CDR3 is 16 residues. The V and J ends lost 5 bases and 2 bases, in that order; junction bases with no gene match: 9. Germline-derived CDR1 and CDR2 are PRHDT and FYEKMQ (reference sequence).

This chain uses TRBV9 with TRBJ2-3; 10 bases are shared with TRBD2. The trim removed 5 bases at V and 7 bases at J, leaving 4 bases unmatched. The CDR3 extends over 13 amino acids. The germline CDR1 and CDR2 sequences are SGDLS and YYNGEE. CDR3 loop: CASSGTSANTQYF. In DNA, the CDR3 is TGTGCCAGCAGTGGGACTAGCGCAAATACGCAGTATTTT. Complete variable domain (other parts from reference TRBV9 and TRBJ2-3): DSGVTQTPKHLITATGQRVTLRCSPRSGDLSVYWYQQSLDQGLQFLIQYYNGEERAKGNILERFSAQQFPDLHSELNLSSLELGDSALYFCASSGTSANTQYFGPGTRLTVL.

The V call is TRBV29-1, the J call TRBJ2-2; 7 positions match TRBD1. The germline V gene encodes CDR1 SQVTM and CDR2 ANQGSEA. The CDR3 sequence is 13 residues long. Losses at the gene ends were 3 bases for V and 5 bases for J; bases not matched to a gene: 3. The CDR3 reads CSVENRGTGELFF. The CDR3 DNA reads TGCAGCGTTGAGAACAGGGGTACCGGGGAGCTGTTTTTT.

The CDR3 here is CASSLRQASYGYTF. The CDR3 nucleotides are TGTGCCAGCAGCTTAAGGCAGGCCAGCTATGGCTACACCTTC. The rearrangement joins TRBV7-3 to TRBJ1-2; D is uncertain. CDR3 length equals 14 residues. CDR1 is SGHTA, CDR2 FQGTGA, per germline. V lost 1 base and J lost 4, with 10 bases in between.

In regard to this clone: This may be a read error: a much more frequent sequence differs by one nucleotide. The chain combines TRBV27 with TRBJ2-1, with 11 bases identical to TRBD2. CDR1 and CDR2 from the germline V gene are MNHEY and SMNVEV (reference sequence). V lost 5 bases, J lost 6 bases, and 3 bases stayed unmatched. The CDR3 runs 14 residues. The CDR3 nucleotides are TGTGCCAGCAGTGCCGGGACTAGCGGCAATGAGCAGTTCTTC. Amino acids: CASSAGTSGNEQFF.

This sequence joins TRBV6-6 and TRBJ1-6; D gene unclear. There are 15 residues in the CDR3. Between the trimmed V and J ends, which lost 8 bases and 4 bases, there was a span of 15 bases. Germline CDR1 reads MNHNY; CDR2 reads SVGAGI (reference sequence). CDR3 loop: CASGSGGGYNSPLHF. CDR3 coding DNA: TGTGCCAGCGGATCCGGAGGTGGTTATAATTCACCCCTCCACTTT.

The CDR3 reads CASSQAGGTACGYTF. The CDR3 coding sequence is TGCGCCAGCAGCCAAGCTGGCGGGACAGCTTGTGGCTACACCTTC. The genes are TRBV4-1 and TRBJ1-2; 7 bases line up with TRBD1. Trimming removed 1 base from V and 7 bases from J; junction bases left unmatched: 9. The germline V gene has CDR1 MGHRA and CDR2 YSYEKL. This CDR3 is built from 15 residues.

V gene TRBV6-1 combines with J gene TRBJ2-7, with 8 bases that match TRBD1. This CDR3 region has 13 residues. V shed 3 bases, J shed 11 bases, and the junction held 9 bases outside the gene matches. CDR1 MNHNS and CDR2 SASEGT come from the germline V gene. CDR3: CASSEWTGRGEYF. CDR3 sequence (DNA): TGTGCCAGCAGTGAGTGGACAGGGCGGGGCGAGTACTTC.

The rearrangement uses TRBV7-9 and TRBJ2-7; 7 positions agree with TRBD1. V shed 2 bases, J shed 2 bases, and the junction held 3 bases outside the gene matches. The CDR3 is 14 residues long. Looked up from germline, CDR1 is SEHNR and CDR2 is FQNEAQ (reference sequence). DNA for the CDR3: TGTGCCAGCAGCTTATCCCAGGGGGCCTACGAGCAGTACTTC. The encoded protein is CASSLSQGAYEQYF.

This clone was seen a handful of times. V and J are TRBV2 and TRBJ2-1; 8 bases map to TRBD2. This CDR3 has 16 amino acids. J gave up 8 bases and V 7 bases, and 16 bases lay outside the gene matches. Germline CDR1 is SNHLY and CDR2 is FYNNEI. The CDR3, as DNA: TGTGCCAGCACCCTTTCCCGGGAGGGAAGGTTATATGAGCAGTTCTTC. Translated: CASTLSREGRLYEQFF.

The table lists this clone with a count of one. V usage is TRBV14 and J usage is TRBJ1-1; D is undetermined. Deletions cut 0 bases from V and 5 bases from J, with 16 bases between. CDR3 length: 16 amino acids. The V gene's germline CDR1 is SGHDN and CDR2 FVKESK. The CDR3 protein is CASSQDHGTRETEAFF. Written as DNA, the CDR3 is TGTGCCAGCAGCCAAGATCACGGCACCCGGGAAACTGAAGCTTTCTTT.

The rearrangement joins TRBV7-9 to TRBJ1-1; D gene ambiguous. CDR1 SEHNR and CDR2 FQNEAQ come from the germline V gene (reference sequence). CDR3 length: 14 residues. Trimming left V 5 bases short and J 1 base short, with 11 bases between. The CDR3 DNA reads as TGTGCCAGCAGCCCCCCCGGAGGGAACACTGAAGCTTTCTTT. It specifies CASSPPGGNTEAFF.

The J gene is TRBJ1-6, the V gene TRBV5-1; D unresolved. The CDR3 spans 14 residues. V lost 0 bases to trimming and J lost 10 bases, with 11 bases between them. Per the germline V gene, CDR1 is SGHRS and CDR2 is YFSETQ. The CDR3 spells CASSLESVVSPLHF. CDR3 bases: TGCGCCAGCAGCTTGGAGTCGGTAGTGTCACCCCTCCACTTT.

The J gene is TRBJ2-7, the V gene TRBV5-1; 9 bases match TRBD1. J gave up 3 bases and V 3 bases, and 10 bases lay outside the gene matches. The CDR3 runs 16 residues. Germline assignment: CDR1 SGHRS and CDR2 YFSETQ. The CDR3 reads CASSWTGTGLLYEQYF. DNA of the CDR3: TGCGCCAGCAGCTGGACCGGGACAGGGTTACTCTACGAGCAGTACTTC.

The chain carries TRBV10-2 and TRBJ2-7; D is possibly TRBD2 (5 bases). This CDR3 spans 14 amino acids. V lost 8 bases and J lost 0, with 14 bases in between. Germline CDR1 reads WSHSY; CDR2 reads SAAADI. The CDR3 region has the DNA TGCGCCAGCTCCCCGCGGGTGAACTCCTACGAGCAGTACTTC. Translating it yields CASSPRVNSYEQYF.

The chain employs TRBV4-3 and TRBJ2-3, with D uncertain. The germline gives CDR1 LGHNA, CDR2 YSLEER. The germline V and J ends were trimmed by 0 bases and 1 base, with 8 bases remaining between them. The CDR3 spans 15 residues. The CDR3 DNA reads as TGCGCCAGCAGCCAAGATTCAGGCCGCACAGATACGCAGTATTTT. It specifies CASSQDSGRTDTQYF.

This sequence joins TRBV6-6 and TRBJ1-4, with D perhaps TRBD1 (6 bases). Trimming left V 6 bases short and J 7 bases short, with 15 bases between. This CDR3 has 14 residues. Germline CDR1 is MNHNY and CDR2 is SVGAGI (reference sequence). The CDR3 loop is CASREWDISEKLFF. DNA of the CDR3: TGTGCCAGCAGGGAATGGGACATTAGTGAAAAACTGTTTTTT.

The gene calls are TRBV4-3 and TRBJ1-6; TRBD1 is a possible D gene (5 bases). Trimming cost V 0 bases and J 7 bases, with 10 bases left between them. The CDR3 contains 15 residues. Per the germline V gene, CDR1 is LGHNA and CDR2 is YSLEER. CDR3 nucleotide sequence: TGCGCCAGCAGCCAAGACGGGGGGAGGAATTCACCCCTCCACTTT. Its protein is CASSQDGGRNSPLHF.

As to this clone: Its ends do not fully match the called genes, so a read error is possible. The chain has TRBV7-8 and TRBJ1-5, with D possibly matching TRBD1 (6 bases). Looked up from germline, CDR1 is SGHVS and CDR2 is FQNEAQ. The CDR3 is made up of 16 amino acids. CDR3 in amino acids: CASSLAIQGSSQPQHF. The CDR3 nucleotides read TGTGCCAGCAGCTTAGCTATACAGGGAAGCAGTCAGCCCCAGCATTTT.

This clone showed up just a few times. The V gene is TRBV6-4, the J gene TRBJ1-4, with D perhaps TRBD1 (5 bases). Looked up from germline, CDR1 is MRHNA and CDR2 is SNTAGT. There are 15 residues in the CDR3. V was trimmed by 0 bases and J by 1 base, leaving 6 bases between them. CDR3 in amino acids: CASSDSGLTNEKLFF. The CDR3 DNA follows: TGTGCCAGCAGTGACTCGGGGCTAACTAATGAAAAACTGTTTTTT.

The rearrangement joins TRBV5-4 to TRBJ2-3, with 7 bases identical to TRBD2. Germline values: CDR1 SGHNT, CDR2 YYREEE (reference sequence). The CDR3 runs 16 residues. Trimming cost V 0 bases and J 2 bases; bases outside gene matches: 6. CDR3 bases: TGTGCCAGCAGCTTGGGGCGACTAGCAGCCACAGATACGCAGTATTTT. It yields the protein CASSLGRLAATDTQYF.